The T cell receptor beta chain described here comes from a study of T cells in Graves' hyperthyroidism and ophthalmopathy. It was uncontrolled infection, other autoimmune disease, pregnancy or lactation that excluded patients. Amplification targeted TCR beta CDR3 regions from RNA transcripts. The primer set for the first-round RT-PCR of the TCR CDR3 was HTBI. In TCRdb, the multiplex PCR reads were re-called with MiXCR into one record per CDR3 protein. The repertoire holds about 270,000 distinct CDR3 sequences, 12% to 15% seen once, with around 30% in the top ten. The length of the CDR3 is 16 residues. The germline V and J ends were trimmed by 0 bases and 0 bases, with 12 bases remaining between them. Germline CDR1 reads SGHRS; CDR2 reads YFSETQ. This clonotype was seen ten or more times.

V and J are TRBV5-1 and TRBJ1-1; D call uncertain. The clonotype comes from a woman between 45 and 60 years old with Graves' hyperthyroidism that later progressed to Graves' ophthalmopathy. Sequencing was carried out using blood. The CDR3 DNA sequence: TGCGCCAGCAGCTTGGGACGGACCGCTATGAACACTGAAGCTTTCTTT. Translation gives CASSLGRTAMNTEAFF.